A selection of T cell receptor beta chains follows, all from one sample in a study of T cells after yellow fever vaccination. TCRdb re-called the 5' RACE reads through MiXCR, storing one row per CDR3 protein. The profile shows 300,000 to 350,000 distinct CDR3 sequences, 3.5% to 4.5% of them singletons. Sequences were derived from PBMCs, sampled 15 days after the yellow fever booster vaccination. Every receptor here comes from a man aged 18 to 29 who received the YFV17D yellow fever vaccine. The CDR3 runs from the conserved cysteine through the conserved F or W.

TRBV6-1,TRBJ1-2,CASSEVGSTVYGYTF
TRBV4-3,TRBJ2-5,CASSHGGISETQYF
TRBV6-6,TRBJ1-1,CASSWDRFMNTEAFF
TRBV3-1,TRBJ1-2,CASSRTGPAEDGYTF
TRBV5-1,TRBJ1-4,CASSSGDGEKLFF
TRBV21-1,TRBJ1-5,CASSAARGRGSNQPQHF
TRBV12-3/TRBV12-4,TRBJ1-2,CASSPSTDDIYGYTF
TRBV27,TRBJ1-2,CASSSWDRENYGYTF
TRBV11-2,TRBJ2-3,CASILTGARNTQYF
TRBV30,TRBJ2-7,CAWSVGSGYEQYF
TRBV19,TRBJ2-3,CASSARVLGTPSTDTQYF
TRBV12-3/TRBV12-4,TRBJ2-3,CASSSRGDTQYF
TRBV6-5,TRBJ2-7,CASSYSYRGLYEQYF
TRBV29-1,TRBJ2-1,CSVLGGGEQFF
TRBV18,TRBJ2-5,CASSPPTGSKTQYF
TRBV18,TRBJ2-1,CASSLWTGGNEQFF
TRBV29-1,TRBJ1-1,CSVEERGRYTEAFF
TRBV20-1,TRBJ2-3,CSARDGGLPDTQYF
TRBV7-9,TRBJ1-4,CASSLPTGRNEKLFF
TRBV14,TRBJ2-2,CASSRRTSSGATGELFF
TRBV10-3,TRBJ2-1,CAISDREGEQFF
TRBV5-1,TRBJ2-1,CASSSQGNYNEQFF
TRBV23-1,TRBJ2-7,CASTGGKNEQYF
TRBV5-1,TRBJ1-1,CASSGGTVNTEAFF
TRBV20-1,TRBJ2-3,CSAKGAGDTQYF
TRBV6-5,TRBJ1-2,CASYGQPGGYTF
TRBV4-3,TRBJ1-2,CASSQDWGPPDNYGYTF
TRBV5-1,TRBJ2-1,CASSFLAGANGNEQFF
TRBV7-8,TRBJ2-2,CATTPMRDGGELFF
TRBV5-1,TRBJ1-5,CASSLGPGDQPQHF
TRBV5-5,TRBJ2-4,CASSSAGGPTIF
TRBV3-1,TRBJ1-2,CASSLPSSRGGYTF
TRBV19,TRBJ1-1,CASSIRGGAQVTEAFF
TRBV20-1,TRBJ1-2,CSAKGYGYTF
TRBV6-5,TRBJ1-4,CASSYSGPYNEKLFF
TRBV5-4,TRBJ2-1,CASRQPGGSSVGNEQFF
TRBV20-1,TRBJ1-1,CSARVWGQGNTEAFF
TRBV3-1,TRBJ2-5,CASSHLEGETQYF
TRBV7-6,TRBJ2-7,CASSYPAGDPEQYF
TRBV6-6,TRBJ2-3,CASSTGPRADTQYF
TRBV4-3,TRBJ2-2,CASSQDSRTGSTGELFF
TRBV15,TRBJ1-4,CATRSRPGALDEKLFF
TRBV7-6,TRBJ1-1,CASSLVQDTEAFF
TRBV15,TRBJ1-1,CATSRAPSSMRTEAFF
TRBV29-1,TRBJ2-2,CSVPGEQGATGELFF
TRBV10-3,TRBJ1-2,CAITVDRNYGYTF
TRBV7-2,TRBJ1-6,CASSGDLLLPLHF
TRBV15,TRBJ2-1,CATSRDREGNNEQFF
TRBV5-8,TRBJ2-3,CASSLFSSQYF
TRBV24-1,TRBJ2-3,CATSDLSHTQYF
TRBV4-2,TRBJ2-3,CASSQGDIGQDTQYF
TRBV6-6,TRBJ2-5,CASSLVYSGGSQETQYF
TRBV6-4,TRBJ2-1,CASSDRGGPQFF